These 10 T cell receptor beta chains were all obtained from the same sample, sequenced in a study of shared clonotypes between healthy human individuals. Here immunoSEQ multiplex PCR was the method, and the copy in TCRdb shows in-frame clones only, minus some. The table lists about 2.4 million clones, over 85% of them singletons, with more than 0.35% in the top ten. Sequencing input: naive CD4+ T cells from PBMCs. Subset: CD45RA+ positively selected. These receptors originate from a man aged 18-30 years in good health. Some clones in this sample may be carry-over from other donors' samples.

Remarks on this clone: Other nucleotide sequences from this sample produce the same CDR3. The chain uses TRBV5-1 and TRBJ2-7, with a tentative D call TRBD2 (6 bases). V shed 0 bases and J shed 0 bases, with 10 bases lying between them. The length of the CDR3 is 15 residues. The germline V gene has CDR1 SGHRS and CDR2 YFSETQ. Here the CDR3 DNA reads TGCGCCAGCAGCTTGGCCCCCGGGAGCTCCTACGAGCAGTACTTC. It yields the protein CASSLAPGSSYEQYF.

The chain couples TRBV25-1 to TRBJ2-2, with a weak D call TRBD1 (6 bases). From germline, CDR1 is MGHDK and CDR2 SYGVNS. The CDR3 is 14 amino acids. V dropped 3 bases and J dropped 3 bases, with 8 bases sitting between them. CDR3 in amino acids: CASSEGQYTGELFF. The CDR3 DNA follows: TGTGCCAGCAGTGAGGGACAATACACCGGGGAGCTGTTTTTT.

This chain links TRBV18 with TRBJ2-2, with 8 bases lining up with TRBD1. There are 15 residues in the CDR3. The J segment lost 4 bases and the V segment lost 2 bases, leaving 3 bases of the junction unmatched. Germline CDR1 reads KGHSH; CDR2 reads LQKENI. In nucleotides, the CDR3 is TGTGCCAGCTCACCAGGCAGGGGGCGCACCGGGGAGCTGTTTTTT. This encodes CASSPGRGRTGELFF.

The CDR3 bases are TGTGCCAGTAGTCCGGGACTAGCGTATTACAATGAGCAGTTCTTC. This sequence encodes CASSPGLAYYNEQFF. The chain couples TRBV19 to TRBJ2-1, with 10 bases matching TRBD2. Per the germline V gene, CDR1 is LNHDA and CDR2 is SQIVND (reference sequence). This CDR3 contains 15 residues. V gave up 5 bases and J gave up 4 bases; unmatched junction bases: 5.

The chain uses TRBV28 and TRBJ2-4; 9 positions agree with TRBD2. V lost 3 bases and J lost 1; bases outside the gene matches: 4. This CDR3 contains 16 residues. In germline, CDR1 is MDHEN, CDR2 SYDVKM. The CDR3 here is CASSFTGTSAKNIQYF. DNA for the CDR3: TGTGCCAGCAGTTTCACCGGGACTAGCGCCAAAAACATTCAGTACTTC. The variable domain in full, completed from reference TRBV28 and TRBJ2-4, reads DVKVTQSSRYLVKRTGEKVFLECVQDMDHENMFWYRQDPGLGLRLIYFSYDVKMKEKGDIPEGYSVSREKKERFSLILESASTNQTSMYLCASSFTGTSAKNIQYFGAGTRLSVL.

The chain joins TRBV6-1 to TRBJ1-5, with D perhaps TRBD1 (6 bases). From germline, CDR1 is MNHNS and CDR2 SASEGT. The ends were cut back, 2 bases at V and 5 bases at J, with 22 bases in the middle. The CDR3 loop spans 18 amino acids. This CDR3 is CASSETVGGRATHQPQHF. CDR3 bases: TGTGCCAGCAGTGAAACGGTAGGGGGTAGAGCTACTCATCAGCCCCAGCATTTT.

This chain joins TRBV5-1 and TRBJ1-1, with D tentatively TRBD1 (6 bases). CDR1 and CDR2 (germline): SGHRS, YFSETQ. This CDR3 region has 16 residues. The V end was cut by 3 bases, the J end by 5 bases, with 20 bases between. DNA for the CDR3: TGCGCCAGCAGCTACGGAAACAGGGCGACGAGTACTGAAGCTTTCTTT. Residues: CASSYGNRATSTEAFF.

The chain joins TRBV21-1 to TRBJ2-5; the D call of TRBD2 is as the table states it, not checked on the DNA. TRBV21-1 is flagged as a pseudogene. This CDR3 has 13 amino acids. For the CDR3, the DNA is TGTGCCAGAATTACTAGTTTAGAGGAGACCCAGTACTTC. Translated, it gives CARITSLEETQYF.

CDR3 in amino acids: CASSFARQRGAEQYF. The CDR3 DNA reads TGTGCCAGCAGCTTCGCCAGGCAAAGGGGAGCCGAGCAGTACTTC. This rearrangement joins TRBV12-1 to TRBJ2-7. TRBV12-1 is tagged as a pseudogene. The CDR3 sequence is 15 residues long.

V is TRBV28 and J is TRBJ1-2; no definite D call. The CDR3 sequence is 16 residues long. V dropped 4 bases and J dropped 3 bases, with 18 bases sitting between them. Germline CDR1 MDHEN, CDR2 SYDVKM. CDR3 DNA: TGTGCCAGCAGTTCAACACACACGACAAAACACTATGGCTACACCTTC. It is translated as CASSSTHTTKHYGYTF.